This T cell receptor (beta chain) was captured by sequencing in a study of cytomegalovirus exposure and HLA in healthy donors (dated by TCRdb to 2015 to 2018). Notes on the research overall: An earlier analysis of approximately 600 of the donors reported approximately 270 Gb of sequence data and some 120 million unique TCR beta sequences from roughly 200 million T cells. A later genetic analysis used genome-wide SNP genotypes for 398 of the 666 donors, treating that subset as a discovery cohort. The study used immunosequencing to profile the T cell repertoires of around 600 subjects and linked those repertoires to cytomegalovirus serostatus. A separate validation cohort of 100 to 150 different subjects was used in addition to the roughly 640-subject first cohort. Every discovery cohort repertoire had been produced on one sequencing platform. To study patterns of TCR occurrence, a later analysis re-analyzed previously published TCR beta repertoires from 600 to 750 donors and added high-resolution HLA genotyping. Typing coverage differed by locus: A, B, C, DRB1 and DQB1 were typed in roughly 620-640 donors, DQA1 in about 500, DPA1 in 600 to 610, and DPB1 in around 440. The study aimed to test whether cataloging public T cell receptors could reveal signatures of past pathogen exposure. Four or five DR-DQ haplotypes were handled as single units for association and clustering because linkage in the cohort was strong. Among the roughly 390 genotyped donors, 81% belonged to the genetic ancestry cluster associated with self-reported Caucasian donors. An early release that covered 640 HLA-typed donors contained about 300 gigabases of sequencing data and tens of millions of unique TCR sequences. Alongside the repertoire data, information on donor age, sex, ethnicity and CMV serostatus was compiled. In an earlier analysis of roughly 600 of the donors, high-throughput TCR beta sequencing was used to judge whether each TCR beta V gene segment behaved as functional or pseudogenic. Rather than drawing on any new phenotypic data, the later analysis identified candidate immune exposures from TCR beta sequences and the way those sequences occurred across donors. The study combined high-throughput TCR immunosequencing, statistical association of individual TCRs with disease status, and machine learning to predict cytomegalovirus infection status. Among a few hundred genotyped donors of the cohort, an average of around 240,000 unique TCR beta nucleotide sequences were sequenced per donor, around 20% of them non-productive. Class I and class II HLA loci were covered by the typing at four-digit resolution. The investigation overall reported the following: The classifier was reported to diagnose cytomegalovirus status with high specificity and sensitivity in both the original cohort and the validation cohort. Most TCR sequences were observed very rarely across donors, whereas some public TCRs were present in many individuals. Because the 87-base-pair reads could not distinguish some IMGT-functional V segments, including TRBV6-2 and TRBV6-3, those segments were excluded. It was suggested by the authors that the approach could potentially be generalized to other disease states and immunological phenotypes. When HLA alleles, especially DR and DQ, strongly co-occurred, TCR associations were difficult to assign to individual alleles. A later analysis found that TCR association rates varied across HLA loci, with DRB1 alleles showing the most associated TCRs and HLA-C alleles the fewest. In the study, approximately 160 TCR beta chains were listed as associated with cytomegalovirus. Seventeen rarely observed V segments, including chromosome 9 orphons, were excluded from the earlier analysis of 550 to 700 of the donors because counts were too low. Linkage disequilibrium might explain the correlated functional status among segregating V segments, but an unknown experimental factor could not be ruled out. A later genetic analysis reported fewer N-insertions in productive TCRs among donors in an Asian-associated ancestry cluster than the approximately 700-donor mean. A further reported finding was that TCR beta sequences accurately predicted the HLA-A and HLA-B alleles for most subjects in the first cohort. For the cohort, immune exposure information was limited to CMV serostatus. A cluster of highly shared sequence variants was judged likely to be a technical artifact of the sequencing pipeline. V-gene and J-gene trimming of TCR beta chains was associated with a missense DCLRE1C variant in a later genetic analysis, and the association was replicated in an independent cohort. Several of the top co-occurrence clusters appeared to be linked to parvovirus B19, influenza, CMV and Epstein-Barr virus, according to a later analysis. Presence/absence analyses assumed roughly uniform sequencing depth across donors, an assumption that may not hold. A later analysis associated 15,000 to 20,000 TCR beta sequences with specific HLA alleles at a false discovery rate of 0.05. Compared with equally common non-associated chains, HLA-associated TCR beta chains in a later analysis were more clonally expanded and had lower generation probabilities. In vitro tests confirmed that three of the cytomegalovirus-associated TCR beta chains recognize cytomegalovirus antigens. Because HLA typing was unavailable for some donors at each locus, only the typed subset was used in association tests. Most CMV-associated TCR beta chains appeared to be HLA-restricted in a later analysis, and the HLA associations seemed to be driven largely by CMV exposure. In this cohort, only TCR beta chains were sequenced, and detectable features were limited by the absence of alpha or paired-chain data. Broadly in line with IMGT annotations, most TCR beta V segments showed up in productive rearrangements about 90% or about 30% of the time in an earlier analysis of some 590 of the donors.

The germline V gene specifies SGHRS as CDR1 and YFSETQ as CDR2. Trimming removed 7 bases from V and 3 bases from J, leaving 16 bases between the germline ends. The CDR3, from cysteine to phenylalanine, totals 14 residues. This entry keeps only the CDR3 DNA: 42 bases, framed from base 1. The cohort consisted of 670 or so healthy bone marrow donors. All cohort members were sampled while nominally healthy, although unrecorded immune exposures were likely present. The donor tested CMV seropositive and was one of the 289 seropositive cohort members. A peripheral blood sample was provided by each donor, and peripheral blood mononuclear cells were used for TCR beta sequencing. The Qiagen DNeasy Blood Extraction Kit was used to extract genomic DNA from the blood cell samples. Concerning this clone: Its binding antigen is unknown. No much larger clonotype is one base removed from it; base qualities were not supplied.

Receptor amplification or capture employed the immunoSEQ multiplex PCR assay. The multiplex PCR relied on a mix of 60 forward primers for TCR Vbeta segments and 13 reverse primers for TCR Jbeta segments. A multiplex PCR assay on genomic DNA amplified the CDR3 region of rearranged TCR beta genes. The amplified TCR beta libraries were sequenced on the Illumina HiSeq System as 87-base-pair reads. The original pipeline was this. A later analysis tallied roughly 78 million unique TCR beta chains across the 666 repertoires, and some 10 million of those chains were shared by two or more donors. Raw reads were error-corrected and collapsed into unique sequences with a nearest-neighbor algorithm that merged closely related sequences to remove PCR and sequencing errors. Alignment of CDR3 sequences to IMGT reference sequences was used to assign V, D and J gene segments. For a sequence to be retained, at least a six-nucleotide match to both a V gene segment and a J gene segment was required. Rearrangements were called productive when the CDR3 lacked stop codons and stayed in frame with V and J; all others were non-productive. CDR3 was defined according to IMGT convention as the region running from the second conserved V-encoded cysteine to the conserved J-encoded phenylalanine. Sequences without an unambiguous match to a single V gene segment were excluded from the earlier analysis of 450 to 650 of the donors. An earlier analysis of a few hundred of the donors classified V segments as functional when productive rearrangements were above 56.7% and as segregating when the standard deviation between donors was above 5%. To diagnose cytomegalovirus status from the catalog of TCR beta chain sequences, a statistical classification framework was built. V and J gene assignment, in a later analysis, came from comparing TCR nucleotide sequences with IMGT/GENE-DB human TR gene sequences. A later analysis assigned CDR3 sequences and most-parsimonious VDJ recombination scenarios with the TCRdist pipeline. In a later analysis, each TCR beta chain was defined by its CDR3 amino acid sequence together with its V-gene family, and reads lacking a unique V-gene family were excluded. In a later analysis, nearly 600 highly shared, low-generation-probability nucleotide sequences were removed to address suspected cross-contamination and a sequencing artifact. In a later analysis, a clonal expansion index was calculated for each public chain from normalized within-repertoire ranks of inferred template counts. In a later analysis, generation probabilities were computed using a VDJ recombination model fitted to out-of-frame rearrangements, and the results were checked against IGoR. In a later analysis, hypergeometric tests were used to score TCR-TCR, TCR-HLA and TCR-CMV co-occurrence, with a repertoire-size bias correction applied to TCR pairs. A later analysis estimated false discovery rates by permuting HLA or CMV assignments 20 times. A later analysis grouped co-occurring TCRs with DBSCAN, adding TCRdist sequence similarity when clustering within HLA-allele-positive subsets. Repertoires with fewer than 30,000 or more than 120,000 public chains, plus five repertoires with anomalous nucleotide sharing, were excluded from co-occurrence clustering. TCRdb stores this immuneACCESS table with in-frame sequences only. Part of the clones is absent; in the studies checked, under half of the shortfall reflects unresolved V genes, and no reason is known for the rest. The D gene and trimming were derived from the DNA, and the V and J assignments and clone size from that table. Counted in this sample were fewer than 120,000 clones; more than 60% of them appeared once. The ten largest clones add up to less than 7.5% of the sample.

This receptor was obtained from a man aged 25 to 40 in good health and CMV-seropositive. The chain was built from TRBV5-1 and TRBJ1-2, and perhaps TRBD1 as D gene, on 6 matching bases. The sample consisted of PBMCs. Read as DNA, the sequence is TGCGCCAGCCAATCAGGGGTGAGCGACTATGGCTACACCTTC. Its protein reads: CASQSGVSDYGYTF.